This T cell receptor beta chain came from a study of T cells after yellow fever vaccination. This clonotype was found a few times. Antigen: not known. 5'RACE template switching generated TCR cDNA, adding a universal primer site and UMIs. TCRdb called the 5' RACE reads again in MiXCR, with one record for every CDR3 protein. Among approximately 510,000 distinct CDR3 sequences listed, around a fifth were seen once. The germline V gene encodes CDR1 KGHDR and CDR2 SFDVKD. This CDR3 has 15 amino acids. J gave up 3 bases and V 7 bases, and 5 bases lay outside the gene matches. General observations from the study: CD4 and CD8 compartments shared a small share of clonotypes.

Material: PBMCs, obtained about 21 days after the first yellow fever vaccination. The origin of this receptor is a man between 18 and 35 years old who received the YFV17D yellow fever vaccine. The chain carries TRBV24-1 and TRBJ2-2, with TRBD1 matching 9 bases. The CDR3 DNA follows: TGTGCCACCAGGAGGACAGGGGAGGACACCGGGGAGCTGTTTTTT. Encoded protein: CATRRTGEDTGELFF.